A single sample gave rise to the 8 T cell receptor beta chains below, sequenced in a study of T cell responses to AZD1222 COVID-19 vaccine. Only in-frame clones appear in the TCRdb table, and some are missing; sequencing was by immunoSEQ multiplex PCR. The sample has about 180,000 clones, nearly 95% seen once. The material was peripheral blood, obtained 28 days after the second AZD1222 dose. The receptor set was obtained from an adult who received the AZD1222 COVID-19 vaccine.

The V call is TRBV30, the J call TRBJ2-7, with D uncertain. This CDR3 is 13 amino acids long. CDR1 is GTSNPN, CDR2 SVGIG, per germline (reference sequence). Trimming removed 0 bases at V and 4 bases at J, with 10 bases between. The CDR3 region is CAWSVASGYEQYF. The DNA for the CDR3 is TGTGCCTGGAGTGTAGCCTCCGGTTACGAGCAGTACTTC. The full variable domain, in which reference TRBV30 and TRBJ2-7 provide the parts outside the CDR3, is SQTIHQWPATLVQPVGSPLSLECTVEGTSNPNLYWYRQAAGRGLQLLFYSVGIGQISSEVPQNLSASRPQDRQFILSSKKLLLSDSGFYLCAWSVASGYEQYFGPGTRLTVT.

J is TRBJ1-2 and V is TRBV7-2, with 8 bases lining up with TRBD1. In germline, CDR1 is SGHTA, CDR2 FQGNSA. Unmatched junction bases numbered 0, after V lost 4 bases and J lost 5 bases. This CDR3 has 12 residues. The CDR3 loop is CASSWTGYGYTF. CDR3 DNA: TGTGCCAGCAGCTGGACAGGGTATGGCTACACCTTC.

The V and J genes are TRBV29-1 and TRBJ2-7, with D perhaps given as TRBD1 or TRBD2 (5 bases each). The germline V gene has CDR1 SQVTM and CDR2 ANQGSEA. V was trimmed by 2 bases and J by 4 bases, leaving 12 bases between them. The CDR3 spans 13 residues. The CDR3 reads CSVEFRAGYEQYF. The CDR3 nucleotides read TGCAGCGTTGAATTCAGGGCGGGTTACGAGCAGTACTTC.

The chain recombines TRBV11-2 with TRBJ2-3; D is uncertain. Trimming took off 4 bases at V and 0 bases at J, with 14 bases between the two ends. Germline V CDR1 and CDR2: SGHAT, FQNNGV. The CDR3 length is 16 residues. This CDR3 is CASSSRGSASTDTQYF. The CDR3 region has the DNA TGTGCCAGCAGCTCAAGAGGCTCAGCTAGCACAGATACGCAGTATTTT.

This chain joins TRBV2 and TRBJ1-1; D remains ambiguous. Trimming removed 1 base at V and 7 bases at J, with 7 bases between. The CDR3 sequence is 12 residues long. In germline, CDR1 is SNHLY, CDR2 FYNNEI. The CDR3 coding sequence is TGTGCCAGCAGTGAAGTCCGGATTGAAGCTTTCTTT. Its protein product is CASSEVRIEAFF.

The rearrangement uses TRBV25-1 and TRBJ1-2; TRBD1 is a possible D gene (5 bases). The CDR3 sequence is 17 residues long. CDR1 and CDR2 from the germline V gene are MGHDK and SYGVNS. Trimming removed 3 bases from V and 0 bases from J, with 17 bases in between. CDR3 sequence (DNA): TGTGCCAGCAGTGACCCAGGGTCGGGGGTTGCTAACTATGGCTACACCTTC. It encodes CASSDPGSGVANYGYTF.

V is TRBV27 and J is TRBJ1-2; 11 nucleotides align to TRBD1. CDR1 is MNHEY and CDR2 is SMNVEV in the germline V gene (reference sequence). The CDR3 spans 14 residues. J gave up 8 bases and V 4 bases, and 6 bases lay outside the gene matches. The CDR3 sequence is CASSYRDRGSGYTF. CDR3 sequence (DNA): TGTGCCAGCAGTTACCGGGACAGGGGGTCGGGCTACACCTTC.

The gene calls are TRBV7-2 and TRBJ1-1, with D possibly TRBD1 on 5 matching bases. Germline CDR1 is SGHTA and CDR2 is FQGNSA. The V end lost 5 bases, the J end lost 3 bases, and 25 bases lay between the germline ends. This CDR3 has 18 amino acids. The CDR3 nucleotides read TGTGCCAGCAGCCAACCTCAGGGTGGGGCAGGGCCTCACACTGAAGCTTTCTTT. Translation: CASSQPQGGAGPHTEAFF.